Below, 19 T cell receptor beta chains from the same sample are listed, as sequenced in a study of Ad26.COV2.S vaccination and SARS-CoV-2 variants. Some clones are missing from TCRdb's copy, which holds only in-frame ones; the method was immunoSEQ multiplex PCR. The repertoire holds some 640,000 clones, around 90% seen once, with about 1.5% in the top ten. Treatment described: about 20 received Ad26.COV2.S at low or high dose, single or two shots; roughly five received placebo; per-sample allocation not given. Sampling was done on day 63 after the first vaccine or placebo injection. Sequencing was performed on peripheral blood, taken in a trial of Ad26.COV2.S vaccine versus placebo. All receptors come from a person between 18 and 65 years old who received the Ad26.COV2.S COVID-19 vaccine or a placebo.

The V gene is TRBV4-3, the J gene TRBJ1-1, with a possible D match to TRBD1 (5 bases). Per germline, CDR1 LGHNA and CDR2 YSLEER. V was clipped by 4 bases and J by 5 bases, with 17 bases between them. This CDR3 comprises 15 residues. Here the CDR3 reads CASSPFGDARTEAFF. The CDR3, as DNA: TGCGCCAGCAGCCCGTTTGGGGACGCGAGGACTGAAGCTTTCTTT.

The chain links TRBV2 to TRBJ1-5; D not certain. The CDR3 is 15 residues long. Trimming took off 2 bases at V and 1 base at J, with 9 bases between the two ends. Germline assignment: CDR1 SNHLY and CDR2 FYNNEI. CDR3 coding DNA: TGTGCCAGCAGTGAACAGAGTTGGAGCAATCAGCCCCAGCATTTT. This translates into CASSEQSWSNQPQHF.

The rearrangement uses TRBV3-1 (or the pseudogene TRBV3-2) and TRBJ1-6; D is perhaps TRBD1 (5 bases). The CDR3 totals 15 residues. Trimming took off 1 base at V and 9 bases at J, with 13 bases between the two ends. Germline V gives CDR1 LGHDT, CDR2 YNNKEL (reference sequence). This CDR3 is CASSQVWDVSSPLHF. The CDR3, as DNA: TGTGCCAGCAGCCAAGTGTGGGACGTATCTTCACCCCTCCACTTT.

In this sample, this clone turned up once. This chain connects TRBV12-5 to TRBJ1-5; no clear D gene. The CDR3 spans 13 residues. With 5 bases removed from V and 6 bases from J, the gap between germline ends came to 11 bases. Germline CDR1 is LGHNT and CDR2 is FRNRAP. Written as DNA, the CDR3 is TGTGCTAGTGGTAACGATTGGGGTCAGCCCCAGCATTTT. Amino acids: CASGNDWGQPQHF.

This clone was recorded a few times. The chain employs TRBV4-1 and TRBJ2-3, with TRBD2 matching 11 bases. This CDR3 contains 18 residues. Trimming removed 4 bases from V and 6 bases from J; junction bases left unmatched: 15. Germline values: CDR1 MGHRA, CDR2 YSYEKL. The CDR3 protein is CASSLGRNSGGAGDTQYF. CDR3 bases: TGCGCCAGCAGCCTCGGCCGGAATAGCGGGGGGGCCGGGGATACGCAGTATTTT.

V is TRBV7-3 and J is TRBJ2-2; D uncertain. V was trimmed by 5 bases and J by 2 bases, leaving 9 bases between them. The CDR3 loop spans 14 amino acids. Germline CDR1 and CDR2: SGHTA and FQGTGA. DNA for the CDR3: TGTGCCAGCAGCCGGCTAGTAAACACCGGGGAGCTGTTTTTT. This sequence encodes CASSRLVNTGELFF.

The chain employs TRBV7-9 and TRBJ2-1; D unresolved. The CDR3 is 15 residues long. Trimming left V 3 bases short and J 0 bases short, with 9 bases between. Germline CDR1 reads SEHNR; CDR2 reads FQNEAQ (reference sequence). CDR3 nucleotides: TGTGCCAGCAGCTTTAGGCTGAGCTCCTACAATGAGCAGTTCTTC. It encodes CASSFRLSSYNEQFF.

The rearrangement uses TRBV10-3 and TRBJ2-2; D gene ambiguous. V lost 6 bases and J 4 bases, leaving 9 bases between the germline ends. Germline V CDR1 and CDR2: ENHRY, SYGVKD. This CDR3 has 13 residues. The CDR3 sequence is CAISTDFTGELFF. The CDR3 DNA reads TGTGCCATCAGCACAGATTTCACCGGGGAGCTGTTTTTT.

J is TRBJ2-3 and V is TRBV7-9; 8 nucleotides line up with TRBD2. CDR1 is SEHNR and CDR2 is FQNEAQ in the germline V gene (reference sequence). This CDR3 spans 14 amino acids. The V and J ends lost 3 bases and 3 bases, in that order; junction bases with no gene match: 2. CDR3 amino acids: CASSFGLATDTQYF. The CDR3, as DNA: TGTGCCAGCAGCTTCGGACTAGCTACAGATACGCAGTATTTT.

Worth noting for this clone: The same CDR3 also results from other DNA sequences found in this sample. The rearrangement links TRBV18 to TRBJ1-3, with 8 bases identical to TRBD1. The V and J ends lost 2 bases and 2 bases, in that order; junction bases with no gene match: 2. The length of the CDR3 is 15 residues. Germline V gene data show CDR1 as KGHSH and CDR2 as LQKENI. CDR3 coding DNA: TGTGCCAGCTCACCAAAGACAGGGGCTGGAAACACCATATATTTT. Amino acid sequence: CASSPKTGAGNTIYF.

The chain employs TRBV7-2 and TRBJ2-2; 9 bases map to TRBD2. The V segment lost 5 bases and the J segment 8 bases; nucleotides outside the gene matches: 9. The CDR3 contains 15 residues. Germline values: CDR1 SGHTA, CDR2 FQGNSA. This chain's CDR3 is CASSPGHTSGGELFF. The CDR3 coding sequence is TGTGCCAGCAGCCCGGGACACACTAGCGGGGGGGAGCTGTTTTTT.

J is TRBJ2-2 and V is TRBV6-4; D remains unclear. Trimming shortened V by 8 bases and J by 1 base, and 11 bases separated the two germline ends. There are 14 residues in the CDR3. Per germline, CDR1 MRHNA and CDR2 SNTAGT. The CDR3 bases are TGTGCCAGCTCTGGGAACAAGAACACCGGGGAGCTGTTTTTT. It yields the protein CASSGNKNTGELFF.

The CDR3 DNA reads as TGTGCCAGCAGACTTCGAGGTGGACAGACCGAGCAGTACTTC. Protein: CASRLRGGQTEQYF. The chain is built from TRBV5-4 and TRBJ2-7; a possible D gene is TRBD1 (6 bases). V was trimmed by 5 bases and J by 6 bases, leaving 18 bases between them. The CDR3 is 14 residues long. The germline V gene has CDR1 SGHNT and CDR2 YYREEE (reference sequence).

This clone was counted a single time. The chain combines TRBV11-2 with TRBJ2-2; D is possibly TRBD2 (5 bases). Trimming removed 6 bases from V and 7 bases from J, with 9 bases in between. This CDR3 comprises 12 residues. Germline CDR1 is SGHAT and CDR2 is FQNNGV. In DNA form, the CDR3 reads TGTGCCAGCAGGAGGGATGTCGGGGAGCTGTTTTTT. Translating it yields CASRRDVGELFF.

V is TRBV18 and J is TRBJ2-3; no clear D gene. V lost 3 bases to trimming and J lost 0 bases, with 13 bases between them. The CDR3 runs 16 residues. CDR1 KGHSH and CDR2 LQKENI come from the germline V gene. CDR3 in DNA: TGTGCCAGCTCACCGAATTCCGCGACTAGCACAGATACGCAGTATTTT. Its protein product is CASSPNSATSTDTQYF.

The chain employs TRBV9 and TRBJ2-5, with 7 nucleotides matching TRBD2. CDR3 length: 16 amino acids. Germline lookup yields CDR1 SGDLS and CDR2 YYNGEE. After removal of 3 bases from V and 2 bases from J, the junction contained 10 bases not matched to a gene. The CDR3 loop reads CASSARLGGGQETQYF. The CDR3 DNA reads as TGTGCCAGCAGCGCTCGCCTGGGGGGGGGTCAAGAGACCCAGTACTTC.

This sequence joins TRBV6-5 and TRBJ2-7; 7 nucleotides match TRBD1. Germline assignment: CDR1 MNHEY and CDR2 SVGAGI. The CDR3 contains 16 residues. The ends lost 2 bases at V and 3 bases at J; junction bases unmatched: 10. The CDR3 nucleotides read TGTGCCAGCAGTTACCAAGGACCAGGGGGTCTCTACGAGCAGTACTTC. It is translated as CASSYQGPGGLYEQYF.

V and J are TRBV7-2 and TRBJ2-1; TRBD2 agrees at 13 bases. The CDR3 runs to 16 residues. Germline lookup yields CDR1 SGHTA and CDR2 FQGNSA. The junction had 10 bases not matched to a gene; V was cut back by 8 bases and J by 6 bases. CDR3 bases: TGTGCCAGCCGTAGTGCGACTAGCGGGGGGTCCAATGAGCAGTTCTTC. Residues: CASRSATSGGSNEQFF.

This clone was detected only once. J is TRBJ2-7 and V is TRBV10-2; the match to TRBD2 covers 7 bases. CDR1 and CDR2 from the germline V gene are WSHSY and SAAADI. The CDR3 consists of 17 residues. The V and J ends lost 7 bases and 5 bases, in that order; junction bases with no gene match: 20. The CDR3 loop is CASILEGRGSGTNEQYF. As DNA, the CDR3 is TGCGCCAGCATCCTGGAGGGCCGGGGAAGCGGGACCAACGAGCAGTACTTC.